This TCR beta chain came from a study of blood T cell repertoires in COVID-19. Study-level information: COVID-19 samples, acute and convalescent, were from the United States, Italy and Spain.

J gave up 10 bases and V 6 bases, and 13 bases lay outside the gene matches. CDR1 and CDR2 (germline): KGHSH, LQKENI. The CDR3 length is 15 residues. The protocol was immunoSEQ multiplex PCR, while the TCRdb copy is restricted to in-frame clones and leaves out a portion. This table holds tens of thousands of clones, approximately 83% found once. Sequenced material: peripheral blood. This clonotype was obtained from a woman aged 60 to 75 with acute or convalescent COVID-19. This chain links TRBV18 with TRBJ2-1, with 9 bases lining up with TRBD2. DNA of the CDR3: TGTGCCAGCTCCCTCGGGACTAGCTCAATGTTGGAGCAGTTCTTC. This codes for CASSLGTSSMLEQFF.